The rows below give T cell receptor beta chains drawn from one sample of a study of Graves' ophthalmopathy and Graves' hyperthyroidism. TCRdb processed the multiplex PCR reads anew with MiXCR; each CDR3 protein has one entry. This sample carries hundreds of thousands of distinct CDR3 sequences, 13% to 15% of them seen once, and the ten largest clones take over 7.5%. The sample consisted of blood. Source of these receptors: a woman aged 30 to 39 with Graves' ophthalmopathy. CDR3s leave out the opening cysteine and the closing phenylalanine or tryptophan. Clone size appears in some rows only: once, few, many, or a class for an expanded clone.

j_call clone_size v_call cdr3_aa
TRBJ2-7 . TRBV7-8 TSRSGTGPYEQY
TRBJ1-2 many TRBV12-3/TRBV12-4 ASSLRARGIYGYT
TRBJ2-5 few TRBV20-1 SAPAPGQLFQETQY
TRBJ2-4 few TRBV5-1 ASSLYRRGNIKY
TRBJ2-2 few TRBV5-1 ASSAWETQNTGELF
TRBJ2-5 . TRBV7-3 ASSLTGLKQETQY
TRBJ1-4 few TRBV24-1 ATSDWGRALNEKLF
TRBJ2-5 many TRBV12-3/TRBV12-4 ASSQPPWETQY
TRBJ1-5 many TRBV12-3/TRBV12-4 ASSWANQPQH
TRBJ1-5 many TRBV11-2 ASSPAGWANSNQPQH
TRBJ2-7 many TRBV6-1 ASSEETGGDEQY
TRBJ2-7 few TRBV30 AWTGTGWHEQY
TRBJ1-1 many TRBV18 ASSPNRDRGGAF
TRBJ1-1 many TRBV6-1 AGEGGAGGGYGAF
TRBJ2-2 . TRBV4-1 ASSQAAWRGGGNGELF
TRBJ1-6 many TRBV12-3/TRBV12-4 ASSFGYSPLH
TRBJ2-3 . TRBV13 ASSLVAGDTQY
TRBJ2-5 . TRBV18 ASSPRRDRVEQEAQY
TRBJ1-3 few TRBV11-1 ASSLGYRESGNTIY
TRBJ2-5 many TRBV24-1 ATSDFVVGGETQY
TRBJ1-1 . TRBV6-5 ASSYPIRRGVTEAF
TRBJ2-7 few TRBV19 ASSIGRGLNYEQY
TRBJ2-5 . TRBV20-1 SARTSGIETQY
TRBJ1-1 many TRBV5-4 ASSLPGHSNTEAF
TRBJ2-4 many TRBV5-1 ASSLGGAKNIQY
TRBJ2-2 many TRBV5-1 ASRPGTVNTGELF
TRBJ2-7 few TRBV9 ASSVGQRPYEQY
TRBJ1-1 once TRBV30 AWRYRNTEAF
TRBJ1-6 many TRBV4-1 ASSQGERGAYSPLH
TRBJ2-1 . TRBV11-3 ASSDPSVSYNEQF
TRBJ2-7 many TRBV20-1 SAERGGSYEQY
TRBJ2-5 . TRBV2 ASQKGQETQY
TRBJ2-2 . TRBV30 AWTGGPSTGELF
TRBJ2-1 many TRBV24-1 ATRSGGDVDEQF
TRBJ1-3 many TRBV28 ASTSATGVGNTIY
TRBJ2-2 few TRBV7-3 ASSLTRDTGELF
TRBJ1-2 . TRBV6-1 ASSLGEAQSYGYT
TRBJ2-5 few TRBV11-2 ASSLVIWGEQETQY
TRBJ2-7 . TRBV6-1 ASSPAGVGPYEQY
TRBJ2-7 many TRBV6-1 ASSEGQGVYEQY
TRBJ1-6 . TRBV28 ASSLITGEYNSPLH
TRBJ1-1 many TRBV12-3/TRBV12-4 ASLPGTGQMNTEAF
TRBJ2-4 many TRBV11-2 ASNPTGRDIQY
TRBJ1-1 . TRBV29-1 SVDRRDSNTEAF
TRBJ2-5 . TRBV19 ASSDFQETQY
TRBJ2-5 many TRBV6-2/TRBV6-3 ASRYGTDQETQY
TRBJ1-2 many TRBV5-1 ASSLPGMNLTNYGYT
TRBJ2-7 many TRBV12-3/TRBV12-4 ASSLVLDGVHSYEQY
TRBJ2-7 . TRBV2 ASRDGTGENEQY
TRBJ2-2 few TRBV25-1 ASSQTMGFGELF
TRBJ1-5 . TRBV20-1 SARGRSYSNQPQH
TRBJ1-1 . TRBV6-5 ASSYEIRGGTEAF
TRBJ2-5 many TRBV7-7 ASSLGGGWQETQY
TRBJ2-7 many TRBV27 ASSPSTGGPYEQY
TRBJ1-1 many TRBV20-1 SARDIRANTEAF